Here is one TCR beta chain with its context. Its antigen is unknown. The regulatory T cell sort gate was CD4+CD25hiCD127low/negative. The repertoire was sequenced with immunoSEQ multiplex PCR; TCRdb's copy has only in-frame clones and lacks some. Of 28,000 or so clones in the sample, about 90% are singletons; the top ten hold about 1%. The record originates from a study of B cell selection in AIRE deficiency. General observations from the study: Healthy donors alone shared 31.6% of approximately 3,500 Treg sequences; patients alone less than 10%. Healthy Tconv contained about two fifths of shared healthy Treg sequences; only TCRbeta sequenced.

Trimming removed 5 bases from V and 5 bases from J; junction bases left unmatched: 12. Germline CDR1 is SEHNR and CDR2 is FQNEAQ (reference sequence). CDR3 length equals 16 residues. The rearrangement uses TRBV7-9 and TRBJ2-3, with 8 nucleotides matching TRBD2. Sequencing was carried out using CD4+CD25+ Tregs sorted from PBMCs. This TCR was sampled from a human donor in good health. The CDR3 region is CASSQIGTRREDTQYF. The CDR3 nucleotides are TGTGCCAGCAGCCAGATCGGGACTAGACGGGAAGATACGCAGTATTTT.